The rows below give T cell receptor beta chains drawn from one sample of a study of cytomegalovirus exposure and HLA in healthy donors. Here immunoSEQ multiplex PCR was the method, and the copy in TCRdb shows in-frame clones only, minus some. The sample yields about 180,000 clones, about 69% seen once. The sample was PBMCs. Receptors originate from a male donor in good health and CMV-seronegative. Each CDR3 is given with its conserved first and last residue. Each record gives: V gene, D gene, clone size, J gene, CDR3 DNA, CDR3 protein. D genes are given only for firm matches. Rows may omit the clone size; those that give it use once, few, many or a size class.

TRBV6-5	-	-	TRBJ1-2	TGTGCCAGCAGTTACTCCGGGGGAGGCTACACCTTC	CASSYSGGGYTF
TRBV19	-	-	TRBJ1-1	TGTGCCAGTAGTGTCAGGGGTAACACTGAAGCTTTCTTT	CASSVRGNTEAFF
TRBV9	TRBD2	-	TRBJ2-1	TGTGCCAGCAGCGCCCCTCTAGCGGGAGGGCAGTACAATGAGCAGTTCTTC	CASSAPLAGGQYNEQFF
TRBV13	-	once	TRBJ1-1	TGTGCCAGCAGCTTAGAAGACACAGGTGAAGCTTTCTTT	CASSLEDTGEAFF
TRBV7-2	-	-	TRBJ1-1	TGTGCCAGCAGCTTATCAACCCGGAGTGAAGCTTTCTTT	CASSLSTRSEAFF
TRBV30	TRBD1	-	TRBJ1-2	TGTGCCTGGAGTACCCGGACAGGGGGCGGCTATGGCTACACCTTC	CAWSTRTGGGYGYTF
TRBV29-1	-	-	TRBJ2-3	TGCAGCGTTGAAGGGCAGGAGGGGGATACGCAGTATTTT	CSVEGQEGDTQYF
TRBV28	-	-	TRBJ1-5	TGTGCCAGCAGTTTCGGACTACTCAATCAGCCCCAGCATTTT	CASSFGLLNQPQHF
TRBV4-2	-	few	TRBJ2-7	TGTGCCAGCAGCCAAGATTGGCGGCAACCTTACGAGCAGTACTTC	CASSQDWRQPYEQYF
TRBV7-2	-	-	TRBJ2-5	TGTGCCAGCAGCTTATCGTCAGGCCTCGAGACCCAGTACTTC	CASSLSSGLETQYF
TRBV6-5	-	-	TRBJ1-2	TGTGCCAGCAGCCGCACGAGGGAAGGCGGCTACACCTTC	CASSRTREGGYTF
TRBV6-6	-	-	TRBJ1-3	TGTGCCAGCAGTTCCCTCTCTGGAAACACCATATATTTT	CASSSLSGNTIYF
TRBV19	TRBD1	-	TRBJ1-6	TGTGCCAGTAGTATAGAGGGACAGGGGGCCCTCCACTTT	CASSIEGQGALHF
TRBV9	TRBD2	-	TRBJ2-7	TGTGCCAGCAGCTCTCTAGCGGGAGGATCTTACGAGCAGTACTTC	CASSSLAGGSYEQYF
TRBV5-1	-	-	TRBJ2-4	TGCGCCAGCACGGCAGGGCAGGGTTTAGGGAACATTCAGTACTTC	CASTAGQGLGNIQYF
TRBV6-6	TRBD1	-	TRBJ1-3	TGTGCCAGCAGTTACTCTGGGAACAGGGGTGGAAACACCATATATTTT	CASSYSGNRGGNTIYF
TRBV28	-	few	TRBJ1-2	TGTGCCAGCAGTCCCCTAGGTGGGAAGGGGAATGGCTACACCTTC	CASSPLGGKGNGYTF
TRBV28	-	-	TRBJ2-6	TGTGCCAGCAGCCTTACACAGGGAAAAGAATCCGGGGCCAACGTCCTGACTTTC	CASSLTQGKESGANVLTF
TRBV30	-	many	TRBJ2-2	TGTGCCTGGAGTGTACCTAGCCTAGACACCGGGGAGCTGTTTTTT	CAWSVPSLDTGELFF
TRBV6-5	-	-	TRBJ1-1	TGTGCCAGCAGGCCAGGGGTATCTACTGAAGCTTTCTTT	CASRPGVSTEAFF
TRBV30	-	-	TRBJ1-1	TGTGCCTGGACCGGGGTGCGAAGAGAAGCTTTCTTT	CAWTGVRREAFF
TRBV19	TRBD1	-	TRBJ2-1	TGTGCCAGTAGTACGACAGGGTACAATGAGCAGTTCTTC	CASSTTGYNEQFF
TRBV30	TRBD1	-	TRBJ1-5	TGTGCCTGGCATGCAGGGGGTAATCAGCCCCAGCATTTT	CAWHAGGNQPQHF
TRBV6-5	TRBD1	-	TRBJ1-1	TGTGCCAGCAGGGGACAGGGGTGGACTGAAGCTTTCTTT	CASRGQGWTEAFF
TRBV21-1	-	-	TRBJ1-2	TGTGCCAGCAGCTTCTCGGGACAGGGAAGGTATGGCTACACCTTC	CASSFSGQGRYGYTF
TRBV19	-	-	TRBJ1-1	TGTGCCAGTAGGATAGGGAGTACTGAAGCTTTCTTT	CASRIGSTEAFF
TRBV6-6	TRBD2	-	TRBJ2-3	TGTGCCAGCAGTTACGTGTGGAGCGGGAGTTCAGATACGCAGTATTTT	CASSYVWSGSSDTQYF
TRBV27	-	-	TRBJ2-7	TGTGCCAGCGGCCATATGGGCCCCTACGAGCAGTACTTC	CASGHMGPYEQYF
TRBV30	-	-	TRBJ2-7	TGTGCCTGGAGTGTCGTCGTCAGCTCCTACGAGCAGTACTTC	CAWSVVVSSYEQYF
TRBV7-3	TRBD2	-	TRBJ2-4	TGTGCCAGCAGCTCGACTAGCGGGAGAGGAAACATTCAGTACTTC	CASSSTSGRGNIQYF
TRBV28	-	once	TRBJ2-7	TGTGCCAGCAGTTCCTCCTTGGGACTGGACTACGAGCAGTACTTC	CASSSSLGLDYEQYF
TRBV7-9	-	-	TRBJ2-7	TGTGCCAGCAGCCCAACCACGCCTGGCCGCGAGCAGTACTTC	CASSPTTPGREQYF
TRBV10-3	TRBD1	-	TRBJ2-6	TGTGCCATCGACAGGGATGGGGCCAACGTCCTGACTTTC	CAIDRDGANVLTF
TRBV5-1	-	-	TRBJ1-5	TGCGCCAGCAGCTTGGAACAGGGATCCGCCTTTAGCAATCAGCCCCAGCATTTT	CASSLEQGSAFSNQPQHF
TRBV9	-	-	TRBJ2-1	TGTGCCAGCAGCGTAGAGATCGGGAGCTCCTACAATGAGCAGTTCTTC	CASSVEIGSSYNEQFF
TRBV28	-	-	TRBJ1-5	TGTGCCAGCAGTTCTCCGCTCAGGGGCGGCAGTCAGCCCCAGCATTTT	CASSSPLRGGSQPQHF
TRBV30	-	-	TRBJ1-3	TGTGCCTGGAGCCGGGGGTCCTCTGGAAACACCATATATTTT	CAWSRGSSGNTIYF
TRBV7-9	-	-	TRBJ2-3	TGTGCCAGCAGCCAAACAGATTTTTCCACAGATACGCAGTATTTT	CASSQTDFSTDTQYF
TRBV30	-	-	TRBJ1-5	TGTGCCTGGAGTGTACGATCGGGGTGGAGCAATCAGCCCCAGCATTTT	CAWSVRSGWSNQPQHF
TRBV6-5	TRBD2	once	TRBJ2-1	TGTGCCAGCAGTGAACTAGCGGGGTACAATGAGCAGTTCTTC	CASSELAGYNEQFF
TRBV6-1	-	-	TRBJ1-3	TGTGCCAGCAGGCACAGAGACTCTGGAAACACCATATATTTT	CASRHRDSGNTIYF
TRBV7-3	TRBD1	-	TRBJ2-7	TGTGCCAGCAGCTTAGCAGAGGGGGCTGTCGAGCAGTACTTC	CASSLAEGAVEQYF
TRBV29-1	TRBD1	-	TRBJ1-1	TGCAGCGTCGGGACAGGGTTGAGCGACACTGAAGCTTTCTTT	CSVGTGLSDTEAFF
TRBV11-1	TRBD1	-	TRBJ1-1	TGTGCCAGCAGTAACAGGGGACGTCAAGCTTTCTTT	CASSNRGRQAFF
TRBV6-1	TRBD2	few	TRBJ2-7	TGTGCCAGCAGAGCTAGCGGGAGTCGGTACGAGCAGTACTTC	CASRASGSRYEQYF